This T cell receptor beta chain was identified in a study of CD8+CD57+ T cells in acquired aplastic anemia. Study in general: Recorded DNA amounts for sorted CD4+ and CD8+ cells had an average of approximately 3.2 ug.

Study-wide points: Approximately 27 CD8+ CDR3 sequences occurred in both the patients and the controls.

TCR beta VDJ and CDR3 profiles were obtained from a genomic DNA template. From the reads, TCRdb called clonotypes with MiXCR, one entry per CDR3 protein. Of about 150,000 distinct CDR3 sequences listed, 40% to 60% were seen once; the top ten hold roughly 30%. There are 16 residues in the CDR3. The germline gives CDR1 SGHTA, CDR2 FQGTGA. Deletions cut 5 bases from V and 3 bases from J, with 17 bases between. Ten or more counts support this clonotype. Its antigen is unidentified. Patients selected for sequencing had displayed CD8+CD57+ cell expansion by flow cytometry. Severe acquired aplastic anemia was diagnosed in all patients.

The TCR sequence derives from a human donor with aplastic anemia. V usage is TRBV7-3 and J usage is TRBJ2-1; maybe TRBD2 (5 bases). The sample taken for sequencing was sorted CD4+, CD8+, or CD8+CD57+ T cells (not recorded which) from PBMCs. CDR3 region: CASSQAVTSNYNEQFF. In DNA form, the CDR3 reads TGTGCCAGCAGCCAAGCGGTAACTAGTAACTACAATGAGCAGTTCTTC.